Listed below are T cell receptor beta chains from one sample, sequenced in a study of T cells after yellow fever vaccination. TCRdb re-derived calls from the 5' RACE reads in MiXCR, one entry per CDR3 protein. The repertoire consists of 200,000 to 300,000 distinct CDR3 sequences, with about 7% occurring once and the leading ten covering 1.1%. The sequencing here drew on CD4+ T cells sorted from PBMCs, taken on the day of the yellow fever booster vaccination. These receptor sequences come from a man aged 25 to 40 who received the YFV17D yellow fever vaccine. Each CDR3 is given with its conserved first and last residue. D genes are given only for firm matches. Clone size is not always given. Where it is, it says once, few, many or a class for expanded clones.

TRBD2	TRBV19	TRBJ2-5	-	CASSISLAGAYHETQYF	TGTGCCAGTAGTATTTCTCTAGCGGGAGCCTACCATGAGACCCAGTACTTC
TRBD2	TRBV5-4	TRBJ2-7	-	CASSPTSGRAGEQYF	TGTGCCAGCAGTCCCACTAGCGGGAGGGCGGGCGAGCAGTACTTC
-	TRBV27	TRBJ2-1	few	CASSRDYNEQFF	TGTGCCAGCAGTCGCGACTACAATGAGCAGTTCTTC
TRBD2	TRBV7-2	TRBJ2-7	many	CASSELSGLEQYF	TGTGCCAGCAGCGAACTTAGCGGGCTCGAGCAGTACTTC
-	TRBV10-3	TRBJ2-7	-	CAISESGGVRSYEQYF	TGTGCCATCAGTGAGTCGGGGGGAGTAAGGTCCTACGAGCAGTACTTC
TRBD1	TRBV11-1	TRBJ2-7	-	CASSLGPQGVPVEQYF	TGTGCCAGCAGCTTAGGACCGCAGGGGGTTCCGGTCGAGCAGTACTTC
-	TRBV3-1	TRBJ2-3	-	CASSGLRTDTDTQYF	TGTGCCAGCAGCGGCCTTAGGACAGACACAGATACGCAGTATTTT
-	TRBV4-3	TRBJ1-6	few	CASSQRTNNSPLHF	TGCGCCAGCAGCCAGCGTACCAATAATTCACCCCTCCACTTT
-	TRBV4-3	TRBJ2-7	many	CASSQDRRAEQYF	TGCGCCAGCAGCCAAGATAGAAGGGCCGAGCAGTACTTC
-	TRBV30	TRBJ1-1	few	CAWSVQQNTEAFF	TGTGCCTGGAGTGTCCAGCAAAACACTGAAGCTTTCTTT
-	TRBV7-2	TRBJ2-7	many	CASSFTGVSYEQYF	TGTGCCAGCAGCTTTACCGGGGTTTCCTACGAGCAGTACTTC
-	TRBV28	TRBJ2-7	-	CASSLAPQGSYEQYF	TGTGCCAGCAGTTTAGCCCCGCAGGGGAGTTACGAGCAGTACTTC
-	TRBV5-5	TRBJ2-1	many	CASSFGPLNEQFF	TGTGCCAGCAGCTTTGGACCTCTCAATGAGCAGTTCTTC
TRBD1	TRBV19	TRBJ2-1	few	CASSIRQGGNEQFF	TGTGCCAGTAGTATAAGACAGGGGGGCAATGAGCAGTTCTTC
-	TRBV5-1	TRBJ2-3	few	CASSPTGASTDTQYF	TGCGCCAGCAGCCCAACCGGGGCGAGCACAGATACGCAGTATTTT
-	TRBV27	TRBJ1-6	-	CASGNRANPTSSYNSHLHF	TGTGCCAGCGGTAACAGGGCTAACCCGACTAGCTCCTATAATTCACACCTCCACTTT
TRBD1	TRBV4-1	TRBJ2-7	few	CASSQDDRGFSYEQYF	TGCGCCAGCAGCCAAGATGACAGGGGCTTTTCCTACGAGCAGTACTTC
-	TRBV7-3	TRBJ2-1	many	CASSLGGLDNEQFF	TGTGCCAGCAGCTTAGGAGGGCTTGACAATGAGCAGTTCTTC
-	TRBV29-1	TRBJ2-1	many	CSVRSIEQFF	TGCAGCGTTCGGTCAATTGAGCAGTTCTTC
TRBD2	TRBV14	TRBJ2-7	many	CASSRLAGSYEQYF	TGTGCCAGCAGTCGACTAGCGGGATCCTACGAGCAGTACTTC
TRBD1	TRBV27	TRBJ2-7	few	CASSPRGSGYYEQYF	TGTGCCAGCAGTCCCAGGGGGAGTGGGTACTACGAGCAGTACTTC
-	TRBV5-1	TRBJ2-3	many	CASSLGATDTQYF	TGCGCCAGCAGCTTGGGCGCCACAGATACGCAGTATTTT
-	TRBV5-1	TRBJ1-2	-	CASSLAAGTNYGYTF	TGCGCCAGCAGCTTGGCGGCAGGGACTAACTATGGCTACACCTTC